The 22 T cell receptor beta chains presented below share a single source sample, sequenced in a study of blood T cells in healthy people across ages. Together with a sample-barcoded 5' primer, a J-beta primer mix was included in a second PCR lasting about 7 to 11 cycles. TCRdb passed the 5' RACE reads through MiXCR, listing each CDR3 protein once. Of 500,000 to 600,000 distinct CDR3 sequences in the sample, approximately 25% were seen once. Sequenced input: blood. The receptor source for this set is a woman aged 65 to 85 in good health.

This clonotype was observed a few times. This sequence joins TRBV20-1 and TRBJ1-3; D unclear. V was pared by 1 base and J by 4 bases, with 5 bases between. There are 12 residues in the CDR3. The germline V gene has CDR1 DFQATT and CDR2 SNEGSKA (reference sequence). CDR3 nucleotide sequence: TGCAGTGCTAGAGGTCGGGGAAACACCATATATTTT. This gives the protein CSARGRGNTIYF.

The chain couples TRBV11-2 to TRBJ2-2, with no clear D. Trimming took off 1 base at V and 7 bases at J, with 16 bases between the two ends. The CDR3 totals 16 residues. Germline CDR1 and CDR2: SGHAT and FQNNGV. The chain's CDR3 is CASSLGRTSVGGELFF. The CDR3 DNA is TGTGCCAGCAGCTTAGGAAGAACTTCGGTAGGCGGGGAGCTGTTTTTT.

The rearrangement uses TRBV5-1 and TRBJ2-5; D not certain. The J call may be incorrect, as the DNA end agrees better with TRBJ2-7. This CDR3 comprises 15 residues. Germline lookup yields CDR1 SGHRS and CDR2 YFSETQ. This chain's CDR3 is CASSLLSGPPYEQYF. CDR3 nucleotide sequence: TGCGCCAGCAGCTTGTTGTCAGGCCCTCCCTACGAGCAGTACTTC.

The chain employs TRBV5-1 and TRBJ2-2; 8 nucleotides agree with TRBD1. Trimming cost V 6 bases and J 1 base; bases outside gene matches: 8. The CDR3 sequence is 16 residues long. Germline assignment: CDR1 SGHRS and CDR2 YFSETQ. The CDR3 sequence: CASTRDGTGNTGELFF. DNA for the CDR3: TGCGCCAGCACCCGAGACGGGACAGGGAACACCGGGGAGCTGTTTTTT.

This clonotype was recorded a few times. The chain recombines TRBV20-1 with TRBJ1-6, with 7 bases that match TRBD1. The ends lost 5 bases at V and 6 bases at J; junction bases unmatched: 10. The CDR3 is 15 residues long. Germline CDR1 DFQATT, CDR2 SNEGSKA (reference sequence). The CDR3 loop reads CSARVRGPGNSPLHF. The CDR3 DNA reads TGCAGTGCTCGGGTGAGGGGGCCAGGTAATTCACCCCTCCACTTT.

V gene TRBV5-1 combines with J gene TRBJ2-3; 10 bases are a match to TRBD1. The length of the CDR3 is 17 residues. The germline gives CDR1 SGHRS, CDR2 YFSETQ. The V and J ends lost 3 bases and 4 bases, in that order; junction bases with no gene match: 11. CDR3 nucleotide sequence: TGCGCCAGCAGCTCAAAGGGACAGGGGAGTTTGGCAGATACGCAGTATTTT. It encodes CASSSKGQGSLADTQYF. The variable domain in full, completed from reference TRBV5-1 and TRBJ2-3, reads KAGVTQTPRYLIKTRGQQVTLSCSPISGHRSVSWYQQTPGQGLQFLFEYFSETQRNKGNFPGRFSGRQFSNSRSEMNVSTLELGDSALYLCASSSKGQGSLADTQYFGPGTRLTVL.

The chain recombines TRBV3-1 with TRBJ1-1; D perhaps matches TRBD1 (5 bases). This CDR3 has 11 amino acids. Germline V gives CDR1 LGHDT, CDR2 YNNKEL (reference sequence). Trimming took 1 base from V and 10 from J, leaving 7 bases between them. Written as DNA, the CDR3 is TGTGCCAGCAGCCAAGTAGGGGCAGCTTTCTTT. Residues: CASSQVGAAFF.

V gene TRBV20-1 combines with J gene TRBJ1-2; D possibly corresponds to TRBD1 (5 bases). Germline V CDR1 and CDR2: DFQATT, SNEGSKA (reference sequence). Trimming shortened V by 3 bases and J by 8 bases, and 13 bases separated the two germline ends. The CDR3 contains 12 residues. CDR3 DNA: TGCAGTGCTAGGACGCCAGGGTACGGCTACACCTTC. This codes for CSARTPGYGYTF.

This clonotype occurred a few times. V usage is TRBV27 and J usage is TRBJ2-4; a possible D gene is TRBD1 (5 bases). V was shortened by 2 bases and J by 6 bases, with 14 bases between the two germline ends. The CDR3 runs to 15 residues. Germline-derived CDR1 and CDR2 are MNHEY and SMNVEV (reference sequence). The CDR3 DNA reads TGTGCCAGCAGTTTAACGCAGGGTAGTAGAAACATTCAGTACTTC. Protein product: CASSLTQGSRNIQYF.

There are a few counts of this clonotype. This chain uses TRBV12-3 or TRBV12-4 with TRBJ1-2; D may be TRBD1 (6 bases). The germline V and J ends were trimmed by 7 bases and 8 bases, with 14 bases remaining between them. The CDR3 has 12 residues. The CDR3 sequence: CASNRGAEGYTF. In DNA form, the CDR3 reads TGTGCCAGCAACCGGGGGGCAGAAGGCTACACCTTC.

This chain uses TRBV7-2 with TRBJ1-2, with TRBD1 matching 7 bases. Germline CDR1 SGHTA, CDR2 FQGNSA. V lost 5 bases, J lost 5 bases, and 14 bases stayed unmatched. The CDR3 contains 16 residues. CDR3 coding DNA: TGTGCCAGCAGCCTACCCAGACAGGGATTTATATATGGCTACACCTTC. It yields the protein CASSLPRQGFIYGYTF.

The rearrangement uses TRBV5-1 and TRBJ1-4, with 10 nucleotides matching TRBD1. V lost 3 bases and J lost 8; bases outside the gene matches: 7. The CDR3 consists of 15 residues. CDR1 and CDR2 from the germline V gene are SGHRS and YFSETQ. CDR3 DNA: TGCGCCAGCAGCTCCGCCGGGACAGGGGAGGAAAAACTGTTTTTT. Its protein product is CASSSAGTGEEKLFF.

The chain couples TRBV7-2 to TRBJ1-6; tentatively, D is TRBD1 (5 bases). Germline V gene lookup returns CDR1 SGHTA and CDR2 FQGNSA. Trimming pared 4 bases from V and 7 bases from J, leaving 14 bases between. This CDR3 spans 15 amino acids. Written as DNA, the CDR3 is TGTGCCAGCAGCTCGCGCCGGGACTGGAATTCACCCCTCCACTTT. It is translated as CASSSRRDWNSPLHF.

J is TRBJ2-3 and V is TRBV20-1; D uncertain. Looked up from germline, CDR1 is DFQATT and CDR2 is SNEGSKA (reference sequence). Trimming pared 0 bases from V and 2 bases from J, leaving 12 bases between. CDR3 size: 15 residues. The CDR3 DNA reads TGCAGTGCTAGAGATGTTCGTACCGCCACAGATACGCAGTATTTT. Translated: CSARDVRTATDTQYF.

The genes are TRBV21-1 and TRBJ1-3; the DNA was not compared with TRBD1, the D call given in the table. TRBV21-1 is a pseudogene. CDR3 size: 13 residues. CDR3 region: CAGGRNSGNTIYF. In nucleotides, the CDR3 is TGTGCCGGGGGCAGGAACTCTGGAAACACCATATATTTT.

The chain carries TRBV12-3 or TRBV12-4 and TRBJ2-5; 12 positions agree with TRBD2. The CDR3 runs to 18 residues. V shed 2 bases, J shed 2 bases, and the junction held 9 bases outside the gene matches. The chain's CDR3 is CASSLLLAGGPKQETQYF. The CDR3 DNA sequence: TGTGCCAGCAGTTTATTACTAGCGGGGGGTCCGAAACAAGAGACCCAGTACTTC.

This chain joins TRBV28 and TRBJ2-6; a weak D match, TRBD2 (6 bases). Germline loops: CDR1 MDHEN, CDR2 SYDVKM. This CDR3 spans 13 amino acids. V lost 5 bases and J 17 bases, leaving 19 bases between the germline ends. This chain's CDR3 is CASSGGTGRVLTF. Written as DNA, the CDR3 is TGTGCCAGCAGTGGTGGGACTGGCCGGGTCTTGACTTTC.

Here the CDR3 DNA reads TGCGCCAGCAGCTTAAAACTAAAAGAGACCCAGTACTTC. This codes for CASSLKLKETQYF. The genes are TRBV5-1 and TRBJ2-5, with D uncertain. In germline, CDR1 is SGHRS, CDR2 YFSETQ. V shed 2 bases and J shed 3 bases, with 8 bases lying between them. The CDR3 has 13 residues. Full variable domain (remainder filled in from reference TRBV5-1 and TRBJ2-5): KAGVTQTPRYLIKTRGQQVTLSCSPISGHRSVSWYQQTPGQGLQFLFEYFSETQRNKGNFPGRFSGRQFSNSRSEMNVSTLELGDSALYLCASSLKLKETQYFGPGTRLLVL.

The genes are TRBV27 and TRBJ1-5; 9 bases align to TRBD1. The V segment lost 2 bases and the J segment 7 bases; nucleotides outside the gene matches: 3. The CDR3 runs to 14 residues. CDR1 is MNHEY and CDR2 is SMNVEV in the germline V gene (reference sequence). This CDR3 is CASSLETGGQPQHF. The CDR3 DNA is TGTGCCAGCAGTTTAGAGACAGGGGGACAGCCCCAGCATTTT.

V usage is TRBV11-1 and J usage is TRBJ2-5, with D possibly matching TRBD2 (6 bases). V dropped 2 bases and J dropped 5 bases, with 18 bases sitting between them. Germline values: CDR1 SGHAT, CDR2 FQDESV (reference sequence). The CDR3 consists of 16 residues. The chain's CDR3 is CASSLLAGSGRETQYF. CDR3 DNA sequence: TGTGCCAGCAGCTTATTAGCTGGGTCGGGGAGGGAGACCCAGTACTTC.

CDR3 nucleotide sequence: TGTGCCAGCAGCTCCCAGACTAGCGGGGGTCTAGATACGCAGTATTTT. Translated, it gives CASSSQTSGGLDTQYF. The chain uses TRBV7-2 and TRBJ2-3; 12 bases align to TRBD2. The trim removed 4 bases at V and 5 bases at J, leaving 7 bases unmatched. The CDR3 covers 16 residues. Germline lookup yields CDR1 SGHTA and CDR2 FQGNSA.

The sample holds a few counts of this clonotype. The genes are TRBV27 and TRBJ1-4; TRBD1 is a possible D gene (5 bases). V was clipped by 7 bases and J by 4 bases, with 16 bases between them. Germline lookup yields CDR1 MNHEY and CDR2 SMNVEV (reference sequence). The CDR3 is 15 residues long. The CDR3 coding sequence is TGTGCCAGCAAACGGAACTCAGGGAATAATGAAAAACTGTTTTTT. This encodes CASKRNSGNNEKLFF.